The rows below give T cell receptor beta chains drawn from one sample of a study of blood T cell repertoires in COVID-19. Clones were sequenced by immunoSEQ multiplex PCR, and TCRdb holds only the in-frame ones, with some missing. The sample carries about 130,000 clones, about 75% recorded once. Sequencing was done on a sample of peripheral blood. These receptors were collected from a man at least 80 years old with acute or convalescent COVID-19. Both conserved end residues are part of each CDR3. The D gene is left open where the match is weak. The listing skips clone size in some rows; elsewhere it reads once, few, many or a size class.

d_call,clone_size,v_call,j_call,cdr3_aa,cdr3_nt
.,.,TRBV27,TRBJ1-4,CASSRTPATNEKLFF,TGTGCCAGCAGTCGGACTCCGGCAACTAATGAAAAACTGTTTTTT
.,.,TRBV11-2,TRBJ1-1,CASSLDRVNTEAFF,TGTGCCAGCAGCTTAGACAGGGTGAACACTGAAGCTTTCTTT
TRBD1,.,TRBV7-9,TRBJ2-7,CASSLAGTGDEQYF,TGTGCCAGCAGCTTAGCGGGGACAGGGGACGAGCAGTACTTC
.,.,TRBV6-5,TRBJ1-1,CASSSGTEAFF,TGTGCCAGCAGTTCCGGGACAGAAGCTTTCTTT
TRBD1,.,TRBV6-5,TRBJ1-1,CASTYDRGAGTEAFF,TGTGCCAGCACTTACGACAGGGGCGCGGGCACTGAAGCTTTCTTT
TRBD1,.,TRBV19,TRBJ1-1,CASSVRDSSLNTEAFF,TGTGCCAGTAGTGTTCGGGACAGCTCACTGAACACTGAAGCTTTCTTT
.,many,TRBV5-4,TRBJ2-7,CASSLGGYEQYF,TGTGCCAGCAGCTTGGGAGGGTACGAGCAGTACTTC
.,.,TRBV6-2/TRBV6-3,TRBJ2-5,CASSLNEETQYF,TGTGCCAGCAGTCTTAACGAGGAGACCCAGTACTTC
.,.,TRBV5-1,TRBJ1-2,CASSLLDSGLYGYTF,TGCGCCAGCAGCTTGCTGGACAGCGGTCTTTATGGCTACACCTTC
TRBD2,.,TRBV3-1/TRBV3-2,TRBJ2-3,CASSQKWPSGGTTDTQYF,TGTGCCAGCAGCCAAAAATGGCCTAGCGGGGGTACAACAGATACGCAGTATTTT
.,.,TRBV5-8,TRBJ2-1,CASSFDRSSYNEQFF,TGTGCCAGCAGTTTCGACAGGAGCTCCTACAATGAGCAGTTCTTC
.,once,TRBV29-1,TRBJ1-2,CSVAGQGSLYGYTF,TGCAGCGTTGCAGGGCAGGGGTCCCTCTATGGCTACACCTTC